These 32 T cell receptor beta chains share one sample of origin, sequenced in a study of cytomegalovirus exposure and HLA in healthy donors. The assay was immunoSEQ multiplex PCR, and TCRdb's table has in-frame clones only and misses some. The sample lists 280,000 or so clones, around nine tenths seen once, with over 0.85% in the top ten. The sequencing sample was made of PBMCs. The source of these receptors is a woman aged 18-35 years in good health and CMV-seronegative.

This clone appeared a single time. This sequence joins TRBV19 and TRBJ2-1, with D perhaps matching TRBD1 (5 bases). The CDR3 extends over 18 amino acids. Germline V gene sequence: CDR1 LNHDA, CDR2 SQIVND (reference sequence). The V end was cut by 3 bases, the J end by 1 base, with 19 bases between. CDR3 DNA sequence: TGTGCCAGTAGTATTAAACAGGTAACCCCACCATCCTACAATGAGCAGTTCTTC. Translated: CASSIKQVTPPSYNEQFF.

This rearrangement joins TRBV7-3 to TRBJ1-1; D gene unclear. The CDR3 runs 18 residues. CDR1 and CDR2 from the germline V gene are SGHTA and FQGTGA. The germline V and J ends were trimmed by 1 base and 1 base, with 19 bases remaining between them. The CDR3 is CASSLSRWKGGRNTEAFF. CDR3 DNA: TGTGCCAGCAGCTTAAGTCGTTGGAAGGGAGGTCGGAACACTGAAGCTTTCTTT.

The chain is built from TRBV10-2 and TRBJ1-1; perhaps TRBD1 as D (5 bases). The CDR3 has 11 residues. Trimming took 8 bases from V and 6 from J, leaving 10 bases between them. Germline-derived CDR1 and CDR2 are WSHSY and SAAADI. The CDR3 here is CASGEGAEAFF. The CDR3 bases are TGCGCCAGCGGGGAAGGGGCTGAAGCTTTCTTT.

The chain is built from TRBV6-6 and TRBJ1-1, with D perhaps TRBD1 (5 bases). This CDR3 is built from 14 residues. The V and J ends lost 1 base and 6 bases respectively, with 12 bases between them. Germline V gene sequence: CDR1 MNHNY, CDR2 SVGAGI (reference sequence). DNA for the CDR3: TGTGCCAGCAGTTACTTATCCCAAGGGGCTGAAGCTTTCTTT. This gives the protein CASSYLSQGAEAFF.

V gene TRBV29-1 combines with J gene TRBJ2-4, with TRBD1 identical over 10 bases. Per germline, CDR1 SQVTM and CDR2 ANQGSEA. This CDR3 is built from 12 residues. The V segment lost 4 bases and the J segment 7 bases; nucleotides outside the gene matches: 1. CDR3 sequence reads: CSVGGQGNIQYF. The CDR3 DNA reads as TGCAGCGTTGGGGGACAGGGGAACATTCAGTACTTC.

J is TRBJ2-1 and V is TRBV15; 8 nucleotides agree with TRBD2. CDR1 is LNHNV, CDR2 YYDKDF, per germline (reference sequence). V dropped 1 base and J dropped 3; count of bases not matched to a gene: 5. This CDR3 contains 16 residues. CDR3 in DNA: TGTGCCACCAGCAGAGGATCTAGCGGGCACTACAATGAGCAGTTCTTC. Protein: CATSRGSSGHYNEQFF.

The gene calls are TRBV2 and TRBJ2-7; 8 nucleotides agree with TRBD1. Looked up from germline, CDR1 is SNHLY and CDR2 is FYNNEI. V trimming: 0 bases; J trimming: 4 bases; junction bases outside the gene matches: 8. The CDR3 consists of 16 residues. The DNA for the CDR3 is TGTGCCAGCAGTGAAGCGTTCGGGACAGGAGTTTACGAGCAGTACTTC. It codes for CASSEAFGTGVYEQYF.

The chain employs TRBV19 and TRBJ2-3; no definite D call. CDR1 is LNHDA and CDR2 is SQIVND in the germline V gene (reference sequence). There are 15 residues in the CDR3. Trimming took off 6 bases at V and 0 bases at J, with 13 bases between the two ends. In DNA, the CDR3 is TGTGCCAGTAGCCGGAGATCCTCTAGCACAGATACGCAGTATTTT. Translation: CASSRRSSSTDTQYF.

The chain recombines TRBV2 with TRBJ1-5; possibly TRBD1 for D (5 bases). The ends were cut back, 6 bases at V and 3 bases at J, with 15 bases in the middle. Germline CDR1 and CDR2: SNHLY and FYNNEI. The length of the CDR3 is 15 residues. CDR3 residues: CASSSGDTFNQPQHF. CDR3 bases: TGTGCCAGCAGCTCGGGGGATACCTTCAATCAGCCCCAGCATTTT.

The chain is built from TRBV5-4 and TRBJ1-2; D is uncertain. Germline CDR1 reads SGHNT; CDR2 reads YYREEE (reference sequence). Trimming took 2 bases from V and 1 from J, leaving 9 bases between them. The CDR3 extends over 14 amino acids. CDR3 in amino acids: CASSFSGYNYGYTF. The CDR3 DNA sequence: TGTGCCAGCAGCTTTTCGGGGTATAACTATGGCTACACCTTC.

With regard to this clone: The same CDR3 can be traced to other DNA sequences in this sample. V and J are TRBV28 and TRBJ1-2; 7 bases map to TRBD1. V was pared by 5 bases and J by 2 bases, with 2 bases of the junction left unmatched. The CDR3 has 13 amino acids. The germline V gene encodes CDR1 MDHEN and CDR2 SYDVKM. DNA for the CDR3: TGTGCCAGCAGTCGACAGGGCAACTATGGCTACACCTTC. Its translation is CASSRQGNYGYTF.

This chain joins TRBV6-5 and TRBJ2-2; maybe TRBD2 (6 bases). Germline CDR1 MNHEY, CDR2 SVGAGI. The ends were cut back, 6 bases at V and 8 bases at J, with 19 bases in the middle. The CDR3 has 15 amino acids. CDR3 in DNA: TGTGCCAGCAGGGGGGACTGGCACCCCATGGGGGAGCTGTTTTTT. Translation: CASRGDWHPMGELFF.

The chain has TRBV2 and TRBJ2-2; D is perhaps TRBD2 (5 bases). Germline CDR1 is SNHLY and CDR2 is FYNNEI. The CDR3 is made up of 12 amino acids. V was clipped by 3 bases and J by 7 bases, with 6 bases between them. The CDR3 region is CASSEDFGELFF. The CDR3 nucleotides read TGTGCCAGCAGTGAGGACTTCGGGGAGCTGTTTTTT.

V gene TRBV28 combines with J gene TRBJ2-4; possibly TRBD1 for D (6 bases). V dropped 2 bases and J dropped 7 bases, with 12 bases sitting between them. The germline V gene encodes CDR1 MDHEN and CDR2 SYDVKM. This CDR3 spans 14 amino acids. The CDR3 loop is CASSLTAQGNIQYF. The CDR3 DNA reads TGTGCCAGCAGTTTAACGGCGCAGGGGAACATTCAGTACTTC.

The chain combines TRBV2 with TRBJ2-3, with 9 nucleotides matching TRBD1. CDR1 and CDR2 from the germline V gene are SNHLY and FYNNEI. The CDR3 extends over 15 amino acids. With 6 bases clipped from V and 2 bases from J, the junction kept 6 bases outside the gene matches. Here the CDR3 reads CASRVDRGNTDTQYF. Written as DNA, the CDR3 is TGTGCCAGCAGGGTCGACAGGGGGAACACAGATACGCAGTATTTT.

CDR3: CASSLSGFEQYF. The DNA of the CDR3 is TGTGCCAGCAGCTTATCCGGGTTCGAGCAGTACTTC. This sequence joins TRBV7-8 and TRBJ2-7; D remains ambiguous. Germline V lookup: CDR1 SGHVS, CDR2 FQNEAQ. V lost 2 bases and J 6 bases, leaving 8 bases between the germline ends. CDR3 size: 12 residues.

This CDR3 is CASSLRGQGMNEQFF. For the CDR3, the DNA is TGCGCCAGCAGCTTGAGGGGACAGGGGATGAATGAGCAGTTCTTC. This sequence joins TRBV5-1 and TRBJ2-1, with 10 nucleotides matching TRBD1. The CDR3 length is 15 residues. Germline-derived CDR1 and CDR2 are SGHRS and YFSETQ. J gave up 7 bases and V 1 base, and 5 bases lay outside the gene matches. Full variable domain (rest looked up from reference TRBV5-1 and TRBJ2-1): KAGVTQTPRYLIKTRGQQVTLSCSPISGHRSVSWYQQTPGQGLQFLFEYFSETQRNKGNFPGRFSGRQFSNSRSEMNVSTLELGDSALYLCASSLRGQGMNEQFFGPGTRLTVL.

This chain uses TRBV27 with TRBJ2-1; D is perhaps TRBD1 (5 bases). Trimming removed 3 bases from V and 4 bases from J, with 10 bases in between. Germline V gene sequence: CDR1 MNHEY, CDR2 SMNVEV (reference sequence). The CDR3 sequence is 14 residues long. CDR3 residues: CASSFLAGYNEQFF. The CDR3 region has the DNA TGTGCCAGCAGTTTTTTAGCAGGGTACAATGAGCAGTTCTTC.

The table lists this clone with many counts. This sequence joins TRBV6-1 and TRBJ2-3, with D uncertain. Trimming took 5 bases from V and 2 from J, leaving 14 bases between them. The germline V gene has CDR1 MNHNS and CDR2 SASEGT. The CDR3 sequence is 15 residues long. The CDR3 region has the DNA TGTGCCAGCAGTCCAATGAAAGCTCACACAGATACGCAGTATTTT. Translation: CASSPMKAHTDTQYF.

The J gene is TRBJ1-1, the V gene TRBV29-1, with 8 nucleotides matching TRBD1. Germline V gene data show CDR1 as SQVTM and CDR2 as ANQGSEA. The CDR3 consists of 13 residues. V shed 6 bases, J shed 5 bases, and the junction held 8 bases outside the gene matches. The CDR3 DNA reads as TGCAGCGTCCAGGGGGCGCTCAGAACTGAAGCTTTCTTT. Translation: CSVQGALRTEAFF.

This rearrangement joins TRBV19 to TRBJ2-1; 12 bases align to TRBD1. V lost 6 bases and J lost 12; bases outside the gene matches: 9. The CDR3 consists of 14 residues. Germline assignment: CDR1 LNHDA and CDR2 SQIVND (reference sequence). The CDR3 nucleotides read TGTGCCAGTAGGGGACAGGGGGCTAAAGGTGGGCAGTTCTTC. This translates into CASRGQGAKGGQFF.

The chain links TRBV5-1 to TRBJ2-3, with 7 nucleotides matching TRBD1. The V and J ends lost 7 bases and 0 bases, in that order; junction bases with no gene match: 8. The CDR3 is 15 residues long. The V gene's germline CDR1 is SGHRS and CDR2 YFSETQ. The CDR3 nucleotides are TGCGCCAGCGCTAGGACAGGTGCTAGCACAGATACGCAGTATTTT. This gives the protein CASARTGASTDTQYF.

This chain connects TRBV7-2 to TRBJ2-7, with D unresolved. Trimming stripped 6 bases from V and 0 bases from J, with 9 bases between. Germline V lookup: CDR1 SGHTA, CDR2 FQGNSA. This CDR3 region has 13 residues. CDR3 DNA: TGTGCCAGCAGACGCGGCGTCTCCTACGAGCAGTACTTC. It specifies CASRRGVSYEQYF.

This clone was counted once. CDR3 DNA: TGTGCCAGCAGTTACTCAAGCGGGCCCCGGGAAGAGACCCAGTACTTC. It specifies CASSYSSGPREETQYF. This chain connects TRBV6-5 to TRBJ2-5, with a possible D match to TRBD2 (6 bases). CDR3 length equals 16 residues. Germline V gives CDR1 MNHEY, CDR2 SVGAGI. Trimming shortened V by 0 bases and J by 3 bases, and 14 bases separated the two germline ends.

The V call is TRBV6-4, the J call TRBJ2-2; D not certain. The CDR3 runs 13 residues. Germline V lookup: CDR1 MRHNA, CDR2 SNTAGT. Trimming shortened V by 8 bases and J by 0 bases, and 7 bases separated the two germline ends. CDR3 in amino acids: CASSNTNTGELFF. The CDR3 nucleotides are TGTGCCAGCTCAAACACGAACACCGGGGAGCTGTTTTTT.

The chain employs TRBV28 and TRBJ2-1; 7 nucleotides align to TRBD2. This CDR3 is 15 amino acids long. V lost 7 bases and J lost 8; bases outside the gene matches: 14. The germline gives CDR1 MDHEN, CDR2 SYDVKM. The CDR3 DNA reads TGTGCCAGCACCCCCGGGACTACCAGTGGCGATGAGCAGTTCTTC. Protein: CASTPGTTSGDEQFF.

The V gene is TRBV9, the J gene TRBJ2-4; no firm D call. V was cut by 0 bases and J by 9 bases, with 10 bases left in between. CDR3 size: 13 residues. The germline V gene has CDR1 SGDLS and CDR2 YYNGEE. This CDR3 is CASSVGEMSIQYF. CDR3 nucleotide sequence: TGTGCCAGCAGCGTAGGAGAGATGAGCATTCAGTACTTC.

The chain joins TRBV5-8 to TRBJ2-3; 9 bases match TRBD2. The CDR3 runs 15 residues. V gave up 4 bases and J gave up 0 bases; unmatched junction bases: 3. Germline V CDR1 and CDR2: SGHTS, YDEGEE. The CDR3 region has the DNA TGTGCCAGCAGCCCAACTAGCGGGAGCACAGATACGCAGTATTTT. Encoded protein: CASSPTSGSTDTQYF.

V is TRBV7-2 and J is TRBJ2-1; TRBD2 aligns across 14 bases. The V segment lost 7 bases and the J segment 8 bases; nucleotides outside the gene matches: 7. Looked up from germline, CDR1 is SGHTA and CDR2 is FQGNSA. This CDR3 has 15 residues. The CDR3 DNA follows: TGTGCCAGCACCCGACTAGCGGGAGGGGGATATGAGCAGTTCTTC. Amino acids: CASTRLAGGGYEQFF.

The V and J genes are TRBV28 and TRBJ2-1; 7 bases are a match to TRBD2. Germline lookup yields CDR1 MDHEN and CDR2 SYDVKM. The trim removed 5 bases at V and 0 bases at J, leaving 7 bases unmatched. This CDR3 is built from 16 residues. The CDR3 is CASSPRAGVSYNEQFF. The CDR3 DNA sequence: TGTGCCAGCAGTCCCCGTGCGGGGGTCTCCTACAATGAGCAGTTCTTC.

V gene TRBV14 combines with J gene TRBJ2-5; 9 nucleotides line up with TRBD1. CDR3 length equals 16 residues. V lost 4 bases to trimming and J lost 1 base; unmatched junction nucleotides: 7. From germline, CDR1 is SGHDN and CDR2 FVKESK. CDR3 DNA sequence: TGTGCCAGCAGCCCAGACAGGGGGAGGACCCAAGAGACCCAGTACTTC. It yields the protein CASSPDRGRTQETQYF.

This clone was counted a single time. The genes are TRBV9 and TRBJ1-4; weak D call: TRBD1 (5 bases). Trimming cost V 3 bases and J 0 bases, with 9 bases left between them. From germline, CDR1 is SGDLS and CDR2 YYNGEE. The CDR3 covers 15 residues. The DNA for the CDR3 is TGTGCCAGCAGCGCTGGGGCAGCAACTAATGAAAAACTGTTTTTT. It yields the protein CASSAGAATNEKLFF. Full variable domain (rest looked up from reference TRBV9 and TRBJ1-4): DSGVTQTPKHLITATGQRVTLRCSPRSGDLSVYWYQQSLDQGLQFLIQYYNGEERAKGNILERFSAQQFPDLHSELNLSSLELGDSALYFCASSAGAATNEKLFFGSGTQLSVL.